This T cell receptor (beta chain) was observed in a study of cytomegalovirus exposure and HLA in healthy donors. Study background: About 85 million unique TCRs from HLA-typed donors were held in an early release of data.

This CDR3 contains 16 residues. Germline V lookup: CDR1 MDHEN, CDR2 SYDVKM. J was trimmed by 0 bases and V by 6 bases; bases with no gene match: 6. Donors were nominally healthy when sampled, though unrecorded immune exposures were likely. Study-level results: Per a later analysis, approximately 16,000 TCR beta sequences showed association with HLA alleles at 0.05 false discovery rate. Cytomegalovirus status was reportedly diagnosed by the classifier with high sensitivity and specificity.

Worth noting for this clone: Its antigen is undetermined.

Primers included in the PCR were 60 Vbeta and 13 Jbeta primers. TCRdb keeps only in-frame clones here, not all; method: immunoSEQ multiplex PCR. The data contain around 210,000 clones, approximately 78% of them singletons. Sequencing was done on a sample of PBMCs. The rearrangement links TRBV28 to TRBJ1-5, with TRBD1 matching 9 bases. This TCR was recovered from a woman aged 40 to 50 in good health and CMV-seronegative. The CDR3 DNA follows: TGTGCCAGCAGATCCTGGACAGGGGATAGCAATCAGCCCCAGCATTTT. Amino acids: CASRSWTGDSNQPQHF.